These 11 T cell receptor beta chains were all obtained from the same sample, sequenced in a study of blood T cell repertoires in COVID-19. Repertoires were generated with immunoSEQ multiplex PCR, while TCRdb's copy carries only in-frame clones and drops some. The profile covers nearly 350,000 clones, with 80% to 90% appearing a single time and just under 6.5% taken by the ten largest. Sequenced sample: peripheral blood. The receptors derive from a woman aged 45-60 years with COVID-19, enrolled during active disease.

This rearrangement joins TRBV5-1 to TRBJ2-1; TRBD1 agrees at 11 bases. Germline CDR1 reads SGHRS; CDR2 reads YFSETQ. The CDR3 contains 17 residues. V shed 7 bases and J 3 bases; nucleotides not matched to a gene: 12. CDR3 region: CASGPGTGGIGYNEQFF. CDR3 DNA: TGCGCCAGCGGTCCCGGGACAGGGGGGATTGGCTACAATGAGCAGTTCTTC. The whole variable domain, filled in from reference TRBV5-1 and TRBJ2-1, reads KAGVTQTPRYLIKTRGQQVTLSCSPISGHRSVSWYQQTPGQGLQFLFEYFSETQRNKGNFPGRFSGRQFSNSRSEMNVSTLELGDSALYLCASGPGTGGIGYNEQFFGPGTRLTVL.

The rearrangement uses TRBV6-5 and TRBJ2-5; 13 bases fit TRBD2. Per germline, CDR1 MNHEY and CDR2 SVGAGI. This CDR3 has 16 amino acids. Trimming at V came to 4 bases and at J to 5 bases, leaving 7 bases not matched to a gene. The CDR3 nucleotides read TGTGCCAGCAGTTCCGGGACTAGCGGGAACGGTGAGACCCAGTACTTC. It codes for CASSSGTSGNGETQYF.

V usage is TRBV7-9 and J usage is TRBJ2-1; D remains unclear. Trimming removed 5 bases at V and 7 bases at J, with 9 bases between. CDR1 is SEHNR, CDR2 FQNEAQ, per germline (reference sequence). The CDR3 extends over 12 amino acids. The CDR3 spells CASSPQRNEQFF. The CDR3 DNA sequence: TGTGCCAGCAGCCCACAGAGAAATGAGCAGTTCTTC.

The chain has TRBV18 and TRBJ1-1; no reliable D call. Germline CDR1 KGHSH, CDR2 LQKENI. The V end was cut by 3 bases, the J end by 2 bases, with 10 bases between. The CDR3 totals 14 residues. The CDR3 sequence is CASSPLKTNTEAFF. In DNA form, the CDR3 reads TGTGCCAGCTCACCCTTAAAAACTAACACTGAAGCTTTCTTT.

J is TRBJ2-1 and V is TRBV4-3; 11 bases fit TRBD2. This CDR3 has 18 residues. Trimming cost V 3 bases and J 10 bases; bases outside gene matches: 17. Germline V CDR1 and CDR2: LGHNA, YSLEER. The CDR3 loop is CASSQGLSLAGGVKEQFF. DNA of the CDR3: TGCGCCAGCAGCCAGGGCCTGTCGCTAGCGGGAGGCGTAAAGGAGCAGTTCTTC.

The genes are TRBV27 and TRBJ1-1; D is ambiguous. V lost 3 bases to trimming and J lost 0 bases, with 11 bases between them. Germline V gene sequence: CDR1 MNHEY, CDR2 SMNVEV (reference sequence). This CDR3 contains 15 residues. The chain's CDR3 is CASSLGRHVNTEAFF. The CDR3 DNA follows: TGTGCCAGCAGTTTGGGGAGACACGTGAACACTGAAGCTTTCTTT.

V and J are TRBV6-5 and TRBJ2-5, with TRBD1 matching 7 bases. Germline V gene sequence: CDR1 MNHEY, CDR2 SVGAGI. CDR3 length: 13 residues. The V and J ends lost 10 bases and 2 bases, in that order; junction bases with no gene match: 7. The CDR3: CANRQGGQETQYF. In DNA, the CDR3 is TGTGCCAACCGACAGGGTGGGCAAGAGACCCAGTACTTC.

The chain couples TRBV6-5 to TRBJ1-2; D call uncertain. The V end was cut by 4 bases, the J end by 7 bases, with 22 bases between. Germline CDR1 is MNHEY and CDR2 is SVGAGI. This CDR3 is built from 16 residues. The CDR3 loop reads CASSLMGDALDGGYTF. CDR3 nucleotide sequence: TGTGCCAGCAGTTTAATGGGCGATGCCTTGGATGGTGGCTACACCTTC.

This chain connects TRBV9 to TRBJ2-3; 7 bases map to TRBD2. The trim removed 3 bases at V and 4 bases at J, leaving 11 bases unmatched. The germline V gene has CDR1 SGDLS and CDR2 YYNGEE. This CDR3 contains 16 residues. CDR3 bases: TGTGCCAGCAGCGAGAGGGCGGGAGAGGTTTCAGATACGCAGTATTTT. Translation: CASSERAGEVSDTQYF.

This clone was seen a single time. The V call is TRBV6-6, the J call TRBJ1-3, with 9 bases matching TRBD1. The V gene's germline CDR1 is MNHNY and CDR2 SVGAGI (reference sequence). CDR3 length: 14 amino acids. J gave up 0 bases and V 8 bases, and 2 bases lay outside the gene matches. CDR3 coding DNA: TGTGCCAGCCGACAGGGGGACTCTGGAAACACCATATATTTT. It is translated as CASRQGDSGNTIYF.

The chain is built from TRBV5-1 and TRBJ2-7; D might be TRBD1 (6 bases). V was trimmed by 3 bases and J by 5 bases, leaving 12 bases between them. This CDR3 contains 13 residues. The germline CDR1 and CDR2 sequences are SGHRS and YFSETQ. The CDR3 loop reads CASSSINRDEQYF. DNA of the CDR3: TGCGCCAGCAGCTCAATCAACAGGGACGAGCAGTACTTC.